These T cell receptor beta chains were read from a single sample in a study of Ad26.COV2.S vaccination and SARS-CoV-2 variants. TCRdb keeps only in-frame clones here, not all; method: immunoSEQ multiplex PCR. The top ten hold 6.4% of the sample, which has about 350,000 clones, 88% seen once. Sequenced here: peripheral blood, sampled in a trial of Ad26.COV2.S vaccine versus placebo. These receptors were collected from a person between 18 and 59 years old who received the Ad26.COV2.S COVID-19 vaccine or a placebo. CDR3s include the opening cysteine and the closing phenylalanine or tryptophan. D genes are given only for firm matches. Some rows mark clone size as missing; the rest say once, few, many or name a class of expanded clone.

size | J | V | D | DNA | CDR3
. | TRBJ2-1 | TRBV4-1 | . | TGCGCCAGCAGCCAAGATGGATCAGCGGCGTCCTACAATGAGCAGTTCTTC | CASSQDGSAASYNEQFF
. | TRBJ2-1 | TRBV6-5 | . | TGTGCCAGCAATGGCCTAGAGGGCTCCTACAATGAGCAGTTCTTC | CASNGLEGSYNEQFF
. | TRBJ1-3 | TRBV4-3 | . | TGCGCCAGCAGCCAAGAGAATGCGGGAACTGGAAACACCATATATTTT | CASSQENAGTGNTIYF
. | TRBJ1-1 | TRBV19 | . | TGTGCCAGTAGTATTGGACAGATCACTGAAGCTTTCTTT | CASSIGQITEAFF
. | TRBJ2-1 | TRBV9 | . | TGTGCCAGCAGCCCCAACCGACGACAGGTCGGCTACAATGAGCAGTTCTTC | CASSPNRRQVGYNEQFF
. | TRBJ1-1 | TRBV7-9 | . | TGTGCCAGCAGCCGACCTGTTGCTGTGAACACTGAAGCTTTCTTT | CASSRPVAVNTEAFF
. | TRBJ1-3 | TRBV9 | TRBD1 | TGTGCCAGCAGTGGCGGACAGGCGTTCTCTGGAAACACCATATATTTT | CASSGGQAFSGNTIYF
. | TRBJ2-3 | TRBV7-9 | TRBD2 | TGTGCCAGCAGCTTAGAGACTAGCGGGAGGTGGAGGACAGATACGCAGTATTTT | CASSLETSGRWRTDTQYF
. | TRBJ2-1 | TRBV6-2/TRBV6-3 | TRBD2 | TGTGCCAGCAGTCCGACTAGCGGTTCGTACAATGAGCAGTTCTTC | CASSPTSGSYNEQFF
. | TRBJ2-7 | TRBV6-2/TRBV6-3 | . | TGTGCCAGCAGTTACTATCAGGGACCTACCTACGAGCAGTACTTC | CASSYYQGPTYEQYF
. | TRBJ2-7 | TRBV7-2 | TRBD2 | TGTGCCAGCAGCTGGACTAGCGGGAGCGCTTACGAGCAGTACTTC | CASSWTSGSAYEQYF
. | TRBJ2-3 | TRBV5-1 | . | TGCGCCAGCAGCTGGGACCCCGAATCTAGCACAGATACGCAGTATTTT | CASSWDPESSTDTQYF
. | TRBJ2-1 | TRBV18 | TRBD2 | TGTGCCAGCTCACCGGGACTAGCGGGGGCAAATGAGCAGTTCTTC | CASSPGLAGANEQFF
. | TRBJ1-2 | TRBV6-5 | TRBD1 | TGTGCCAGCAGCTCCGGGACAGGCAATGGCTACACCTTC | CASSSGTGNGYTF
. | TRBJ2-7 | TRBV13 | TRBD2 | TGTGCCAGCAGCCCCGGGGGGGTTCTCTACGAGCAGTACTTC | CASSPGGVLYEQYF
. | TRBJ2-7 | TRBV15 | . | TGTGCCACCAGCAGAGATCTGAGCGCCCTCTCCTACGAGCAGTACTTC | CATSRDLSALSYEQYF
. | TRBJ2-7 | TRBV6-2/TRBV6-3 | . | TGTGCCAGCAGTTACCTTGATCCCCCCTACGAGCAGTACTTC | CASSYLDPPYEQYF
. | TRBJ2-1 | TRBV6-5 | . | TGTGCCAGCAGCAGGGGGGTAGACAATGAGCAGTTCTTC | CASSRGVDNEQFF
few | TRBJ2-2 | TRBV28 | TRBD1 | TGTGCCAGCAGGACCGGGACAGTGACCGGGGAGCTGTTTTTT | CASRTGTVTGELFF
. | TRBJ1-6 | TRBV27 | TRBD1 | TGTGCCAGCAGTTTATGGACAGGGGCGACGAATTCACCCCTCCACTTT | CASSLWTGATNSPLHF
few | TRBJ2-7 | TRBV9 | . | TGTGCCAGCAGCGTAGGCCCTAGCGCTACCTACGAGCAGTACTTC | CASSVGPSATYEQYF
. | TRBJ1-2 | TRBV28 | TRBD1 | TGTGCCAGCAGTATCCTGACAGGGTACTTTAACTATGGCTACACCTTC | CASSILTGYFNYGYTF
. | TRBJ2-3 | TRBV5-8 | . | TGTGCCAGCAGCTTGCGTGGCACAGATACGCAGTATTTT | CASSLRGTDTQYF
. | TRBJ1-1 | TRBV7-3 | . | TGTGCCAGCAGATTGAGCAGGGAGAACACTGAAGCTTTCTTT | CASRLSRENTEAFF
few | TRBJ2-3 | TRBV9 | . | TGTGCCAGCAGCGCCCTCGCGGATACGCAGTATTTT | CASSALADTQYF
. | TRBJ1-1 | TRBV19 | . | TGTGCCAGTAGTATTGGGAGGGGTTTTAACTCTGAAGCTTTCTTT | CASSIGRGFNSEAFF
. | TRBJ2-7 | TRBV25-1 | . | TGTGCCAGCAGCGGCTACGAGCAGTACTTC | CASSGYEQYF
. | TRBJ2-7 | TRBV2 | TRBD1 | TGTGCCAGCATCTTCAACAGGGGGCATAAAACCAAGCAGTACTTC | CASIFNRGHKTKQYF
. | TRBJ1-1 | TRBV15 | . | TGTGCCACCAGCAGAGATAGGGGATTGAACACTGAAGCTTTCTTT | CATSRDRGLNTEAFF
. | TRBJ1-6 | TRBV15 | TRBD1 | TGTGCCACCAGCAGAGATGGGGGACAGTACTTT | CATSRDGGQYF
. | TRBJ1-2 | TRBV11-2 | . | TGTGCCAGCAGCTTTGGAACAGACTATGGCTACACCTTC | CASSFGTDYGYTF
. | TRBJ2-7 | TRBV6-5 | . | TGTGCCAGCAGTCCAACTCTTGGTCACGAGCAGTACTTC | CASSPTLGHEQYF
few | TRBJ1-3 | TRBV6-2/TRBV6-3 | . | TGTGCCAGCAGCCCTACTGGAAACACCATATATTTT | CASSPTGNTIYF
. | TRBJ1-1 | TRBV11-3 | . | TGTGCCAGCAGCTTAAGGGCCTCCGACACTGAAGCTTTCTTT | CASSLRASDTEAFF
once | TRBJ1-2 | TRBV7-9 | . | TGTGCCAGCAGCTTAGATGGGACGGACTATGGCTACACCTTC | CASSLDGTDYGYTF
. | TRBJ2-1 | TRBV27 | TRBD2 | TGTGCCAGCCTACCTACTCTAGCGGGAAGACTCAATGAGCAGTTCTTC | CASLPTLAGRLNEQFF
. | TRBJ1-1 | TRBV7-3 | . | TGTGCCAGCAGCTTAGGACTGTTCCAGAACACTGAAGCTTTCTTT | CASSLGLFQNTEAFF
. | TRBJ1-1 | TRBV6-5 | TRBD1 | TGTGCCAGCGGACAGGGTAGGTCCCCCCCCCAAGAAGCTTTCTTT | CASGQGRSPPQEAFF
. | TRBJ2-7 | TRBV3-1/TRBV3-2 | . | TGTGCCAGCAGCCACCCTGGGGGAGGCGGCGAGCAGTACTTC | CASSHPGGGGEQYF
few | TRBJ1-2 | TRBV2 | TRBD1 | TGTGCCAGCAGGACCCCCAAAGGACAGGAGTACAACTATGGCTACACCTTC | CASRTPKGQEYNYGYTF